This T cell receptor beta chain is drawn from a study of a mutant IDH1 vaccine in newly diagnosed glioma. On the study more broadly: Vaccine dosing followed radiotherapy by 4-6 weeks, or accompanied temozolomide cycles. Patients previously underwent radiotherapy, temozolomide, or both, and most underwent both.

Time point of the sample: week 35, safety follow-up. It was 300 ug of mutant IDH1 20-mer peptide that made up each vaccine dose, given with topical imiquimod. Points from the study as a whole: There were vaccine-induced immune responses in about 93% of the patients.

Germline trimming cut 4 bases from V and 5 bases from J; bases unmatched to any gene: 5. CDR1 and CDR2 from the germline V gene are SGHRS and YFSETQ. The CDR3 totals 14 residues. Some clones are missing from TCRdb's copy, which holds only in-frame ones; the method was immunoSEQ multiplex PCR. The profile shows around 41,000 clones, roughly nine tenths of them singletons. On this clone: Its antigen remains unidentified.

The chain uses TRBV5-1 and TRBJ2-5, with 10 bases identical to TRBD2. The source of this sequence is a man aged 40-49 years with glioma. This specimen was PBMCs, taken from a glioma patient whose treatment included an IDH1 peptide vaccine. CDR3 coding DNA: TGCGCCAGCAGCCCCGGACTAGCGGTCGAGACCCAGTACTTC. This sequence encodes CASSPGLAVETQYF.